Below are 7 T cell receptor beta chains sequenced from a single sample in a study of Graves' ophthalmopathy and Graves' hyperthyroidism. RNA transcripts were the template, and TCR beta CDR3 regions were amplified from them. Second-round multiplex PCR followed a first-round RT-PCR using HTBI primers. TCRdb reprocessed the multiplex PCR reads with MiXCR, giving one entry per CDR3 protein. The sample lists some 400,000 distinct CDR3 sequences, approximately 20% occurring once. The sample taken for sequencing was peripheral blood. These receptors were taken from a woman aged 18-29 years with Graves' ophthalmopathy.

This clonotype was observed many times. The chain employs TRBV20-1 and TRBJ2-7, with 12 bases lining up with TRBD2. This CDR3 is 14 amino acids long. Germline lookup yields CDR1 DFQATT and CDR2 SNEGSKA (reference sequence). Trimming removed 6 bases from V and 3 bases from J; junction bases left unmatched: 6. CDR3 coding DNA: TGCAGTGCCATCGGGACTAGCGGGCTCTACGAGCAGTACTTC. It translates to CSAIGTSGLYEQYF.

This clonotype was counted at least ten times. The chain uses TRBV5-1 and TRBJ1-1, with 7 bases identical to TRBD1. Germline loops: CDR1 SGHRS, CDR2 YFSETQ. The J segment lost 5 bases and the V segment lost 5 bases, leaving 6 bases of the junction unmatched. This CDR3 is built from 13 residues. The CDR3 DNA follows: TGCGCCAGCAGGAACAGGGGAGAAACTGAAGCTTTCTTT. This sequence encodes CASRNRGETEAFF.

This clonotype was detected once. The chain employs TRBV30 and TRBJ1-2; TRBD1 might be the D (6 bases). V was clipped by 5 bases and J by 3 bases, with 13 bases between them. The CDR3 loop spans 13 amino acids. Looked up from germline, CDR1 is GTSNPN and CDR2 is SVGIG (reference sequence). The CDR3 DNA follows: TGTGCCTGGGCGGACAGCTACTACTATGGCTACACCTTC. Residues: CAWADSYYYGYTF.

This clonotype has just a few counts. Compared with germline, one end of the junction differs, possibly owing to a read error. The CDR3 here is CASRLQGALNIGELFF. The CDR3 DNA follows: TGTGCCAGCAGACTACAGGGGGCCCTTAACATCGGGGAGCTGTTTTTT. V gene TRBV28 combines with J gene TRBJ2-2; 9 bases map to TRBD1. Per germline, CDR1 MDHEN and CDR2 SYDVKM. The CDR3 is 16 amino acids.

This clonotype was seen many times. This chain uses TRBV5-6 with TRBJ1-5; D unresolved. There are 13 residues in the CDR3. V was pared by 4 bases and J by 4 bases, with 9 bases between. The germline gives CDR1 SGHDT, CDR2 YYEEEE. The CDR3 nucleotides read TGTGCCAGCAGCGCCCTTGGTAATCAGCCCCAGCATTTT. Amino acids: CASSALGNQPQHF.

This clonotype was observed many times. This chain uses TRBV24-1 with TRBJ2-5; TRBD1 matches at 9 bases. Germline V lookup: CDR1 KGHDR, CDR2 SFDVKD. The trim removed 1 base at V and 3 bases at J, leaving 8 bases unmatched. The CDR3 consists of 17 residues. CDR3 bases: TGTGCCACCAGTGATTTTACCAGGACAGGGGCAGAAGAGACCCAGTACTTC. Its protein product is CATSDFTRTGAEETQYF.

This clonotype was observed many times. This chain links TRBV13 with TRBJ1-6, with D possibly matching TRBD1 (6 bases). The CDR3 has 16 residues. Trimming removed 3 bases from V and 4 bases from J, with 13 bases in between. CDR1 and CDR2 (germline): PRHDT, FYEKMQ (reference sequence). The CDR3 sequence is CASSFLLTGYNSPLHF. The CDR3 DNA is TGTGCCAGCAGCTTCCTCCTAACAGGGTATAATTCACCCCTCCACTTT.